Following are 9 T cell receptor beta chains from one sample sequenced in a study of CD8 T cells in Susac syndrome. Random hexamers were used to reverse transcribe roughly 0.5 to 1 ug of RNA. TCRdb processed the immunoSEQ multiplex PCR reads anew with MiXCR; each CDR3 protein has one entry. The sample lists approximately 120,000 distinct CDR3 sequences, 93% seen once, with roughly 0.32% in the top ten. Source material: CD8+ T cells from PBMCs. Receptor source: a human donor with multiple sclerosis.

The DNA of the CDR3 is TGTGCCAGCAGTTACGCGAGGCACGAGCAGTACGTC. Translation gives CASSYARHEQYV. This chain joins TRBV6-6 and TRBJ2-7; D gene ambiguous. Deletions cut 2 bases from V and 5 bases from J, with 7 bases between. The germline gives CDR1 MNHNY, CDR2 SVGAGI (reference sequence). CDR3 length: 12 amino acids.

This clonotype was detected only once. The V gene is TRBV6-6, the J gene TRBJ2-1; D is uncertain. V was trimmed by 7 bases and J by 15 bases, leaving 25 bases between them. Germline-derived CDR1 and CDR2 are MNHNY and SVGAGI (reference sequence). This CDR3 contains 14 residues. The CDR3 is CASTPTSTFLQSFF. The CDR3 DNA reads as TGTGCCAGCACCCCCACCAGCACCTTCCTTCAATCGTTCTTC.

J is TRBJ2-1 and V is TRBV21-1; the D call TRBD2 from the table was never checked on the DNA. TRBV21-1 represents a pseudogene. The CDR3 is 17 amino acids. The CDR3 sequence: CASSRSVAGRLHNEQFF. The DNA of the CDR3 is TGTGCCAGCAGCAGATCCGTAGCGGGCCGCCTCCACAATGAGCAGTTCTTC.

This clonotype has only a few counts. DNA of the CDR3: TGTGCCAGCAGTTTACGGGGGTACGAGCAGTACTTC. This gives the protein CASSLRGYEQYF. The chain couples TRBV27 to TRBJ2-7; TRBD2 is a possible D gene (6 bases). Germline V gene lookup returns CDR1 MNHEY and CDR2 SMNVEV (reference sequence). V was cut by 2 bases and J by 4 bases, with 6 bases left in between. CDR3 size: 12 residues.

This chain uses TRBV12-3 or TRBV12-4 with TRBJ2-1, with TRBD1 matching 11 bases. The trim removed 4 bases at V and 3 bases at J, leaving 11 bases unmatched. The CDR3 runs to 18 residues. The CDR3: CASSSPPGTGGLYNEQFF. For the CDR3, the DNA is TGTGCCAGCAGTTCCCCTCCCGGGACAGGGGGGCTCTACAATGAGCAGTTCTTC.

The rearrangement uses TRBV7-8 and TRBJ2-7; 9 bases line up with TRBD2. Germline CDR1 is SGHVS and CDR2 is FQNEAQ. There are 18 residues in the CDR3. J lost 0 bases, V lost 0 bases, and 9 bases had no gene match. The CDR3 sequence is CASSLALASGVSSYEQYF. DNA of the CDR3: TGTGCCAGCAGCTTAGCGCTGGCTAGCGGGGTAAGCTCCTACGAGCAGTACTTC.

The rearrangement uses TRBV7-3 and TRBJ2-3; TRBD1 might be the D (6 bases). Germline CDR1 is SGHTA and CDR2 is FQGTGA. With 4 bases removed from V and 2 bases from J, the gap between germline ends came to 19 bases. This CDR3 spans 17 amino acids. The CDR3 sequence is CASSSTGSALYTDTQYF. CDR3 coding DNA: TGTGCCAGCAGCTCGACAGGTTCAGCCCTCTACACAGATACGCAGTATTTT.

V and J are TRBV4-1 and TRBJ2-2; D may match TRBD1 or TRBD2 (7 bases each). The CDR3 length is 14 residues. The V gene's germline CDR1 is MGHRA and CDR2 YSYEKL. Trimming took off 3 bases at V and 6 bases at J, with 11 bases between the two ends. The CDR3 reads CASSHRGGAGELFF. CDR3 nucleotides: TGCGCCAGCAGCCACAGGGGGGGGGCCGGGGAGCTGTTTTTT.

J is TRBJ2-4 and V is TRBV25-1, with D unresolved. Germline values: CDR1 MGHDK, CDR2 SYGVNS. CDR3 length equals 16 residues. V lost 3 bases and J 0 bases, leaving 12 bases between the germline ends. CDR3 residues: CASSEPSLLAKNIQYF. The CDR3 DNA reads TGTGCCAGCAGTGAGCCCTCCCTCTTAGCCAAAAACATTCAGTACTTC.